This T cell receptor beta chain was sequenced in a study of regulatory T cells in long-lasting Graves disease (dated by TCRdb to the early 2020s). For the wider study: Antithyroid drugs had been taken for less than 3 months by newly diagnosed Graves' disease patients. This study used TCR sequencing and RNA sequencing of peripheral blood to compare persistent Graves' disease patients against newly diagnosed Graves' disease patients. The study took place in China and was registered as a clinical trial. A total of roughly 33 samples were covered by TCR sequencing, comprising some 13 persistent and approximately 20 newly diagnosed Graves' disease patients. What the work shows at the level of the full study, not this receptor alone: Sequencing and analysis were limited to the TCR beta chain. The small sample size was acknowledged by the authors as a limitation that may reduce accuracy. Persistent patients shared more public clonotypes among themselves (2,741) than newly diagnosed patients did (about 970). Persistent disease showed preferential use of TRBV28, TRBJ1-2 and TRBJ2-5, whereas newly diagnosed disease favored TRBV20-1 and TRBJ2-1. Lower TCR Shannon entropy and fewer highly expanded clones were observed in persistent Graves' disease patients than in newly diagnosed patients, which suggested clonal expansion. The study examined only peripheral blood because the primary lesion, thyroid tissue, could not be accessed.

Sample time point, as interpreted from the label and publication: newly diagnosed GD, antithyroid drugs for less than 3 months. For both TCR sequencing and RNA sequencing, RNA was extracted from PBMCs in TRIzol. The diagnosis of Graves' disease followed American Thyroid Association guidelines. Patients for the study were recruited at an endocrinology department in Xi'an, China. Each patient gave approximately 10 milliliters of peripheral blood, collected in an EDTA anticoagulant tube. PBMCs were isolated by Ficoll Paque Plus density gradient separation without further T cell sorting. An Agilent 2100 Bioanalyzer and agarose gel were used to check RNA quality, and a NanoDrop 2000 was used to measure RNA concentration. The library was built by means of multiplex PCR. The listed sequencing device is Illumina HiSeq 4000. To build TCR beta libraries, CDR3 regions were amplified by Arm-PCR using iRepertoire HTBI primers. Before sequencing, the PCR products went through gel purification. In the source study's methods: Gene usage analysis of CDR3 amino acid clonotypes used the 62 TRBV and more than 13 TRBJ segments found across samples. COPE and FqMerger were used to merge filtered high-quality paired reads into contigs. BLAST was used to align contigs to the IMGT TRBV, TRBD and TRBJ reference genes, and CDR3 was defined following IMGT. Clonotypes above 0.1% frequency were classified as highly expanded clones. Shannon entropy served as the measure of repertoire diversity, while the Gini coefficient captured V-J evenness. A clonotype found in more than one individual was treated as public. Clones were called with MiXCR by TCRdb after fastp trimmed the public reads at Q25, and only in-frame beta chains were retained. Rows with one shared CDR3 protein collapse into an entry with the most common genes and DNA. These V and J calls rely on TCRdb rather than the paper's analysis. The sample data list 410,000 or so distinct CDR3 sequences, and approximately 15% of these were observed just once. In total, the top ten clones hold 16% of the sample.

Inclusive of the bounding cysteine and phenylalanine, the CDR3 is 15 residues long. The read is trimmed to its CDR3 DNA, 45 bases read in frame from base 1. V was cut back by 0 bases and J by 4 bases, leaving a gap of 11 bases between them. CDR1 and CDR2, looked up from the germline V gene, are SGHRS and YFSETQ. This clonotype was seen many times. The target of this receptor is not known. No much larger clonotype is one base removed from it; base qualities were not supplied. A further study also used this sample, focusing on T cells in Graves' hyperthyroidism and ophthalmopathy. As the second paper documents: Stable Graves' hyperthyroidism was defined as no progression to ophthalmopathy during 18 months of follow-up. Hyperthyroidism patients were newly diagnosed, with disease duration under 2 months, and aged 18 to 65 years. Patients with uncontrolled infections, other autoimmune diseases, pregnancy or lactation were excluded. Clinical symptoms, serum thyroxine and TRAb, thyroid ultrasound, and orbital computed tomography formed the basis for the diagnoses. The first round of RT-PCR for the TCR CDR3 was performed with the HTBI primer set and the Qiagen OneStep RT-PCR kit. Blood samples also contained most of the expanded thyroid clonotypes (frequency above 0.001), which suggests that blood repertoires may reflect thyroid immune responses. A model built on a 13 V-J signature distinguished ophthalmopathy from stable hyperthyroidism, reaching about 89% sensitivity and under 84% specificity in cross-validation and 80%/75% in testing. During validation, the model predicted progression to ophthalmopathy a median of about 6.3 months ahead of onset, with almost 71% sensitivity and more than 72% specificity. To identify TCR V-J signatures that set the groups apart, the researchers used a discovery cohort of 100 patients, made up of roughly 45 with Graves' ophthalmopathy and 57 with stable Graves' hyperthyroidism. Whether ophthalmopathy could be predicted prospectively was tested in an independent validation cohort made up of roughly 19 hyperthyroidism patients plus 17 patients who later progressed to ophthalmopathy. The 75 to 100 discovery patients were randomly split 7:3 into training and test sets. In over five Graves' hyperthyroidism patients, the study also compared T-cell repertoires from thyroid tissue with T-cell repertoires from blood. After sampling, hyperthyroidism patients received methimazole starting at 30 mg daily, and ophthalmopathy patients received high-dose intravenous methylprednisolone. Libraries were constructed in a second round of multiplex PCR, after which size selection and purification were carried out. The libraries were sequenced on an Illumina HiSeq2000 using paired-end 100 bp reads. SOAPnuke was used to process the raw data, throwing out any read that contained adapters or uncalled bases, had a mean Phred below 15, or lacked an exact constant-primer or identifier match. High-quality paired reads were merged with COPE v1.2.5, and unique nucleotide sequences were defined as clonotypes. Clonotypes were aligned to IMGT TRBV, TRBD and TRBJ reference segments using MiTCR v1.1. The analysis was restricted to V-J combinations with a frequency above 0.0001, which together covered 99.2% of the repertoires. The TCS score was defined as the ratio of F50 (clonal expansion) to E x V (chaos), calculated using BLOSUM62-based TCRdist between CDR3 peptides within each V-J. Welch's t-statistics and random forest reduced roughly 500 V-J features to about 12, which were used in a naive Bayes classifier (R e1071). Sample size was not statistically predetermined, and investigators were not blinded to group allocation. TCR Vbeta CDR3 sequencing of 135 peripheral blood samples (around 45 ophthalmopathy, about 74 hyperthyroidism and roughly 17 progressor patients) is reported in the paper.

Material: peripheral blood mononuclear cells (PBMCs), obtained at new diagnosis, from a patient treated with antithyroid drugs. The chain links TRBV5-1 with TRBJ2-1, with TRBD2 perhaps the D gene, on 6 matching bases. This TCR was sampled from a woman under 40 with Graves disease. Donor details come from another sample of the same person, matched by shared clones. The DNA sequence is TGCGCCAGCAGCTTGGAGGCTAGCGATTACAATGAGCAGTTCTTC. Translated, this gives CASSLEASDYNEQFF.